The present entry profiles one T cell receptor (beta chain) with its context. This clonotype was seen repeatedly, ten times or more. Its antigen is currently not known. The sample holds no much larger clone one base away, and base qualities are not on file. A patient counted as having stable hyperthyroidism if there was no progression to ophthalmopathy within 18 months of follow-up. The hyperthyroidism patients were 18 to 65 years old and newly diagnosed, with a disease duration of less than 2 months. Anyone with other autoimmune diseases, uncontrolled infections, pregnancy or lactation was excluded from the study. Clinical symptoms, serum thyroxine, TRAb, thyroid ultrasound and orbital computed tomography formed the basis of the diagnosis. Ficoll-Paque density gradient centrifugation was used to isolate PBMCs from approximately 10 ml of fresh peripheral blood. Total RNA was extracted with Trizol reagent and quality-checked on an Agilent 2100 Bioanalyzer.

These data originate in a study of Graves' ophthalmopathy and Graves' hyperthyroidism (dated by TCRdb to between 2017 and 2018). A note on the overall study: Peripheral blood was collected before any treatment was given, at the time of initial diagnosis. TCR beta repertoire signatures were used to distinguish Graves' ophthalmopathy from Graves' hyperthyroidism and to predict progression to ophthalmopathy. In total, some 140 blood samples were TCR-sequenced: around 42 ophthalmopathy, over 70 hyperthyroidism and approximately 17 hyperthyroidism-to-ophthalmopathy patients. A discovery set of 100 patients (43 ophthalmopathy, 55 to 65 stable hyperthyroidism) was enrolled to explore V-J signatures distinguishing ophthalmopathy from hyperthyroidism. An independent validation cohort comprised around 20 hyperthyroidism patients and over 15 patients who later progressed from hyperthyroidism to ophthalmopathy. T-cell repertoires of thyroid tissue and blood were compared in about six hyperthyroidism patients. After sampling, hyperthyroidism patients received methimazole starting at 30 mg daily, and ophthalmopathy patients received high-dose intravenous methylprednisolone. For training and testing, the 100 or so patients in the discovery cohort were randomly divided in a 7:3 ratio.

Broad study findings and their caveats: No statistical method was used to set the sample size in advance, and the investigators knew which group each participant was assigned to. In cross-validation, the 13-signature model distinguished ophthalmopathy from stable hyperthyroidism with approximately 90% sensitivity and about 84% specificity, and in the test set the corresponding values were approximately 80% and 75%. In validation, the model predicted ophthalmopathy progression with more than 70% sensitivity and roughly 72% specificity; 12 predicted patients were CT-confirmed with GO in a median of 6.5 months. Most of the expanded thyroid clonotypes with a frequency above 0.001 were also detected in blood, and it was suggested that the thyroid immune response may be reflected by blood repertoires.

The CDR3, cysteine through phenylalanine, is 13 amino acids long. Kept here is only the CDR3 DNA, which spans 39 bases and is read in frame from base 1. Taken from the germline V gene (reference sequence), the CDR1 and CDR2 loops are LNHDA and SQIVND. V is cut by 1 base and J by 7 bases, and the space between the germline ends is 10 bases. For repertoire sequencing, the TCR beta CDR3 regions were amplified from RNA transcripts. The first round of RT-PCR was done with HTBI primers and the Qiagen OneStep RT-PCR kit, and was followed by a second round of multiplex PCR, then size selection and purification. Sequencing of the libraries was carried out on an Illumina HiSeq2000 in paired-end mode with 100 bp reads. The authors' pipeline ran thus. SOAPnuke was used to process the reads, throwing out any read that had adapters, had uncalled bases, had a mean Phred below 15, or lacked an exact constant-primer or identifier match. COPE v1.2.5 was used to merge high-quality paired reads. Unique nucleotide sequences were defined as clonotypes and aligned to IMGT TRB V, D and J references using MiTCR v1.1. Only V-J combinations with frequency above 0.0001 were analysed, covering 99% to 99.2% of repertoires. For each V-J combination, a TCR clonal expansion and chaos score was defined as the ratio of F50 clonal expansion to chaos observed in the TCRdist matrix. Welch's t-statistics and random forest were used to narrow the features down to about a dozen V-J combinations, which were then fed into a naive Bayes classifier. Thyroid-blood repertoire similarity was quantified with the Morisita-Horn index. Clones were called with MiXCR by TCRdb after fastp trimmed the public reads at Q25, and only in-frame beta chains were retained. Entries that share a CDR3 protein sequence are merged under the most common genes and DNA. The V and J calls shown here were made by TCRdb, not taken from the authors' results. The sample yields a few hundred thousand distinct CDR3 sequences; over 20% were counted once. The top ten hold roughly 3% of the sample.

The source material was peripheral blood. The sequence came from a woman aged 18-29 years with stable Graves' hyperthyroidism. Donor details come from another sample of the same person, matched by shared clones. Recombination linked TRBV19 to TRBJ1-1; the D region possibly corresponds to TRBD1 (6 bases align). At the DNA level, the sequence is TGTGCCAGTAGTATAGGAGGGGGAGATGAAGCTTTCTTT. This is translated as CASSIGGGDEAFF. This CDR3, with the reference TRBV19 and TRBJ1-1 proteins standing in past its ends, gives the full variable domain DGGITQSPKYLFRKEGQNVTLSCEQNLNHDAMYWYRQDPGQGLRLIYYSQIVNDFQKGDIAEGYSVSREKKESFPLTVTSAQKNPTAFYLCASSIGGGDEAFFGQGTRLTVV.